This T cell receptor (beta chain) was recovered during a study of radiotherapy plus CTLA-4 blockade in lung cancer. The CDR3 has 15 residues. The ends were cut back, 3 bases at V and 5 bases at J, with 17 bases in the middle. CDR1 SGHNT and CDR2 YYREEE come from the germline V gene (reference sequence). Sequencing was performed with immunoSEQ multiplex PCR; in TCRdb, only in-frame clones are kept and a portion is missing. The sample has roughly 42,000 clones; 79% are singletons. The receptor comes from a human donor with non-small cell lung cancer that progressed on radiotherapy plus ipilimumab. This chain links TRBV5-4 with TRBJ1-2, with D possibly TRBD1 on 6 matching bases. The sequenced sample was peripheral blood, obtained from a patient treated with radiotherapy plus ipilimumab. This CDR3 is CASSWGGGDLYGYTF. In nucleotides, the CDR3 is TGTGCCAGCAGCTGGGGCGGGGGCGACTTATATGGCTACACCTTC.